The entry that follows covers one T cell receptor beta chain sequence. This entry belongs to a study of T cell responses to AZD1222 COVID-19 vaccine. Clones were sequenced by immunoSEQ multiplex PCR, and TCRdb holds only the in-frame ones, with some missing. Of some 180,000 clones listed, 85% to 95% are singletons. The CDR3 is made up of 14 amino acids. Germline CDR1 is LGHDT and CDR2 is YNNKEL (reference sequence). V gave up 4 bases and J gave up 11 bases; unmatched junction bases: 11. Sequenced here: peripheral blood, sampled on day 0 of AZD1222 vaccination. This sequence joins TRBV3-1 (or the pseudogene TRBV3-2) and TRBJ1-3; the match to TRBD1 covers 7 bases. The clonotype originates from an adult in good health. The DNA of the CDR3 is TGTGCCAGCAGCCGGGGGACAGCCGGAAAACCCATATATTTT. Protein product: CASSRGTAGKPIYF.